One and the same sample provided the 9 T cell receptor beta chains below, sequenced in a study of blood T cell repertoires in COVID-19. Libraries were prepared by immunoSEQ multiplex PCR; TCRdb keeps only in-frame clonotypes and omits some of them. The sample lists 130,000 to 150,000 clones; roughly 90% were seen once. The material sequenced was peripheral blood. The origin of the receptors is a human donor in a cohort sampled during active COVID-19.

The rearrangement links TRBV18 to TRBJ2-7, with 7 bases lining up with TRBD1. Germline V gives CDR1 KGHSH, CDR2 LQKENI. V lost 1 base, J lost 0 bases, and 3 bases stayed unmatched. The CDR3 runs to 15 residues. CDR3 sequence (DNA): TGTGCCAGCTCACCACGGACAGGAAGCTCCTACGAGCAGTACTTC. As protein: CASSPRTGSSYEQYF.

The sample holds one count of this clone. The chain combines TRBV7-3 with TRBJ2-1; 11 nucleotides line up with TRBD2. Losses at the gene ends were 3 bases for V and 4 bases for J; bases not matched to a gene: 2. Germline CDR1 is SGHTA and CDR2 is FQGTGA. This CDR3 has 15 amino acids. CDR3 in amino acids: CASSLLAGGYNEQFF. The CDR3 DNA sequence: TGTGCCAGCAGCTTGCTAGCGGGAGGTTACAATGAGCAGTTCTTC.

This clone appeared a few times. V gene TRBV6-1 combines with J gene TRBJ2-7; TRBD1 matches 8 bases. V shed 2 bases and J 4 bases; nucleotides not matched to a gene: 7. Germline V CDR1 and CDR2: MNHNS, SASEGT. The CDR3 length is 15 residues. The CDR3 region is CASSENPGGVYEQYF. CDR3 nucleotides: TGTGCCAGCAGTGAAAATCCAGGGGGCGTATACGAGCAGTACTTC.

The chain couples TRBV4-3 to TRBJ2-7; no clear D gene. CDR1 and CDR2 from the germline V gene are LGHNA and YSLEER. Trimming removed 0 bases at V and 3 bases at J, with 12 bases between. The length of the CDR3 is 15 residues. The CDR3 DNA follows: TGCGCCAGCAGCCAAGATTGGCCCAGTCACTACGAGCAGTACTTC. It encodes CASSQDWPSHYEQYF.

CDR3 sequence reads: CASSFSRGGAYEQYF. DNA of the CDR3: TGTGCCAGCAGCTTCTCGCGGGGGGGGGCCTACGAGCAGTACTTC. This chain links TRBV7-2 with TRBJ2-7, with 9 positions matching TRBD2. Germline V lookup: CDR1 SGHTA, CDR2 FQGNSA. V shed 3 bases, J shed 2 bases, and the junction held 5 bases outside the gene matches. The CDR3 consists of 15 residues.

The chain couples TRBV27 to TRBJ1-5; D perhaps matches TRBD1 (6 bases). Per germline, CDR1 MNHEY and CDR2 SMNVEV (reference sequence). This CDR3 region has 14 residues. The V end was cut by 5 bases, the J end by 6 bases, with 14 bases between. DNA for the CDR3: TGTGCCAGCAGTGCCTACAGGGTAGGTCAGCCCCAGCATTTT. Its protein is CASSAYRVGQPQHF.

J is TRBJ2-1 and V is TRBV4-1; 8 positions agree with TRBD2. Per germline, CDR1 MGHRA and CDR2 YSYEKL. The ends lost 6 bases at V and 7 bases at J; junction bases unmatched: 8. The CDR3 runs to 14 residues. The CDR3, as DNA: TGCGCCAGCAGAGTAGCGGGGTCCGCGAATGAGCAGTTCTTC. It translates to CASRVAGSANEQFF.

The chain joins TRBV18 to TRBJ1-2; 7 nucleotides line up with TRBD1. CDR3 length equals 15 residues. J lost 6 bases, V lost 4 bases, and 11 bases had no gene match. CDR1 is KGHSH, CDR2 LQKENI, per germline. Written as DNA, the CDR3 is TGTGCCAGCTCACAATCTGCTACAGGGGAAGATGGCTACACCTTC. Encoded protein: CASSQSATGEDGYTF. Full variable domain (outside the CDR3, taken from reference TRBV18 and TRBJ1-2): NAGVMQNPRHLVRRRGQEARLRCSPMKGHSHVYWYRQLPEEGLKFMVYLQKENIIDESGMPKERFSAEFPKEGPSILRIQQVVRGDSAAYFCASSQSATGEDGYTFGSGTRLTVV.

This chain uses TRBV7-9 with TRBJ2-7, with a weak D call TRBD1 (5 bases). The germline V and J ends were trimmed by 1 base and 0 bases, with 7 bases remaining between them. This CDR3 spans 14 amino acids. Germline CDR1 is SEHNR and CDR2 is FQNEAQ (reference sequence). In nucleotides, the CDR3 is TGTGCCAGCAGCTTAGACAGGTCCTCCTACGAGCAGTACTTC. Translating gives CASSLDRSSYEQYF.